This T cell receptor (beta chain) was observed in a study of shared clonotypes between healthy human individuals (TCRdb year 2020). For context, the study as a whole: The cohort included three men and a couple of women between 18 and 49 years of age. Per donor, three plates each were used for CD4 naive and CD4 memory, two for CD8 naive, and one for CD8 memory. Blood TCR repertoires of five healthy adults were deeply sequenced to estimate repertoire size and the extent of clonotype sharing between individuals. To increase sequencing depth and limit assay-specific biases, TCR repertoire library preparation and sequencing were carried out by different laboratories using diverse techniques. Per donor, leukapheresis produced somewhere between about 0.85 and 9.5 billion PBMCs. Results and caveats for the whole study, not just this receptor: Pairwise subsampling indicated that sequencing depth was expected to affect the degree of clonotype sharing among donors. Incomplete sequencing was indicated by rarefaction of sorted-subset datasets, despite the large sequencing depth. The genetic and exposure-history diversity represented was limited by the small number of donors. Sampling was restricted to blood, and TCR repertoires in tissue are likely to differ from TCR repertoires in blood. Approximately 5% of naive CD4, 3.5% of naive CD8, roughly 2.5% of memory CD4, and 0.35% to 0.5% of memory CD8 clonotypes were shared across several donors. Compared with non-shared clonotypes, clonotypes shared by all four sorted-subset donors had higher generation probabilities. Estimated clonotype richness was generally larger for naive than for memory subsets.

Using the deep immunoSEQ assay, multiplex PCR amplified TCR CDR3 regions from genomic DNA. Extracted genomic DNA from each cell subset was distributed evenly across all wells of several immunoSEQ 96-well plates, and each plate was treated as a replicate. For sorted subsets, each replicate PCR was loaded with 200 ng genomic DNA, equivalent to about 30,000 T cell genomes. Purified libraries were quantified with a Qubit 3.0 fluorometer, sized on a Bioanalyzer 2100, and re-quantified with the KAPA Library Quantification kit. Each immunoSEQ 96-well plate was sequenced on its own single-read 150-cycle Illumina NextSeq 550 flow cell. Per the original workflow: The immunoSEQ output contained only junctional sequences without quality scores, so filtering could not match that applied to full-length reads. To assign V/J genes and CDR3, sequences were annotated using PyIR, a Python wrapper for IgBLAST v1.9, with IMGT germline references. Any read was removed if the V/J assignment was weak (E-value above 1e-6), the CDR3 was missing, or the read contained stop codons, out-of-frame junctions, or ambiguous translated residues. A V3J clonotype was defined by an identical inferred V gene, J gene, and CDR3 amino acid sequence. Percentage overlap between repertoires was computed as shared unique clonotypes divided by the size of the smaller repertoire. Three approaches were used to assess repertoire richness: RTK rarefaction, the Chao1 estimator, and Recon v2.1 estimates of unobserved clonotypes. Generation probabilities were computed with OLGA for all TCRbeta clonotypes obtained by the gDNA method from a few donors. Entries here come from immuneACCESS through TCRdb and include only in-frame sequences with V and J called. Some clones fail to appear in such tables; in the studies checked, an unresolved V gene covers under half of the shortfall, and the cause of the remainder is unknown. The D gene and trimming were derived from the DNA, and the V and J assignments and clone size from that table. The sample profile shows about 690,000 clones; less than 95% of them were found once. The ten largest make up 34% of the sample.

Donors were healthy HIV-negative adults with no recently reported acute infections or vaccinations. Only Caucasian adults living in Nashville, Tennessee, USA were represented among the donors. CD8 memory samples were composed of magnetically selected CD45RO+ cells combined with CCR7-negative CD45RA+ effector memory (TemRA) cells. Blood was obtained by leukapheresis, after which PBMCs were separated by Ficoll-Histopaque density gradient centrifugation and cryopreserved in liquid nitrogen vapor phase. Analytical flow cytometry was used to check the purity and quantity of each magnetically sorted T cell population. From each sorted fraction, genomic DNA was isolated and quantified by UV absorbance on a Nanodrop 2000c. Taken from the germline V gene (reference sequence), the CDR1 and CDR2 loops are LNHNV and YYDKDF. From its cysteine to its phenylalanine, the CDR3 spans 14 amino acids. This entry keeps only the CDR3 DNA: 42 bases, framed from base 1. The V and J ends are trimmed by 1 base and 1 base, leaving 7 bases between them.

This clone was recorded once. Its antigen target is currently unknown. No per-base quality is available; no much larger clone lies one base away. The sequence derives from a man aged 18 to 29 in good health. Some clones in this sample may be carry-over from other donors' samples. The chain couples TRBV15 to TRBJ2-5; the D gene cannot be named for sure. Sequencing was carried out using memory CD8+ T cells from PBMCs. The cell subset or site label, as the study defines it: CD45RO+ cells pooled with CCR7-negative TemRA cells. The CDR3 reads CATSRAAAQETQYF. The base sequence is TGTGCCACCAGCAGAGCGGCAGCCCAAGAGACCCAGTACTTC.